These 20 T cell receptor beta chains originate from one sample sequenced in a study of shared clonotypes between healthy human individuals. Positive CCR7 selection of CD45RO-negative cells yielded the naive CD8 cells, and terminally differentiated effector memory CD45RA+ cells were excluded. Here immunoSEQ multiplex PCR was the method, and the copy in TCRdb shows in-frame clones only, minus some. The table includes fewer than 850,000 clones, about 96% detected once. The sequenced sample was naive CD8+ T cells sorted from blood. These receptors came from a young man in good health.

This clone showed up just once. V and J are TRBV7-9 and TRBJ1-1, with TRBD1 matching 8 bases. Germline lookup yields CDR1 SEHNR and CDR2 FQNEAQ (reference sequence). The V gene end was trimmed by 5 bases and the J gene end by 1 base; junction bases not matched to a gene: 15. This CDR3 spans 18 amino acids. The CDR3 loop is CASSRPVGTGGTNTEAFF. The CDR3 DNA follows: TGTGCCAGCAGCCGTCCCGTTGGGACAGGTGGTACGAACACTGAAGCTTTCTTT. Full variable domain (missing parts from reference TRBV7-9 and TRBJ1-1): DTGVSQNPRHKITKRGQNVTFRCDPISEHNRLYWYRQTLGQGPEFLTYFQNEAQLEKSRLLSDRFSAERPKGSFSTLEIQRTEQGDSAMYLCASSRPVGTGGTNTEAFFGQGTRLTVV.

This sequence joins TRBV7-9 and TRBJ2-1; D ambiguous. V lost 5 bases and J lost 1, with 15 bases in between. From germline, CDR1 is SEHNR and CDR2 FQNEAQ (reference sequence). The CDR3 covers 16 residues. The chain's CDR3 is CASSGPTRTSYNEQFF. The CDR3 DNA follows: TGTGCCAGCAGCGGACCTACGAGAACGTCCTACAATGAGCAGTTCTTC.

This clone was counted a single time. The chain carries TRBV27 and TRBJ1-5; D may be TRBD1 (6 bases). Trimming shortened V by 3 bases and J by 10 bases, and 13 bases separated the two germline ends. The CDR3 is made up of 13 amino acids. Germline V gene sequence: CDR1 MNHEY, CDR2 SMNVEV (reference sequence). The CDR3 coding sequence is TGTGCCAGCAGTTTGGGGGGGCGACAACCCCAGCATTTT. Translated: CASSLGGRQPQHF.

The rearrangement uses TRBV18 and TRBJ1-1, with TRBD1 as a possible D gene (6 bases). The germline V and J ends were trimmed by 5 bases and 0 bases, with 10 bases remaining between them. Per germline, CDR1 KGHSH and CDR2 LQKENI. The CDR3 sequence is 14 residues long. CDR3: CASSMTGMNTEAFF. The CDR3 region has the DNA TGTGCCAGCTCAATGACAGGCATGAACACTGAAGCTTTCTTT.

This clone came up once. The chain has TRBV30 and TRBJ2-2, with D maybe TRBD2 (5 bases). V lost 4 bases and J lost 2, with 23 bases in between. Germline CDR1 GTSNPN, CDR2 SVGIG (reference sequence). The CDR3 runs 18 residues. The CDR3 protein is CAWNWSGNALRNTGELFF. CDR3 bases: TGTGCCTGGAATTGGAGCGGAAACGCACTGCGCAACACCGGGGAGCTGTTTTTT.

Here the CDR3 reads CASSLGPLSITHEQYF. Here the CDR3 DNA reads TGTGCCAGCAGCTTAGGACCCCTATCAATCACCCACGAGCAGTACTTC. The chain carries TRBV7-9 and TRBJ2-7; D is unclear. CDR1 and CDR2 (germline): SEHNR, FQNEAQ (reference sequence). The CDR3 runs 16 residues. Trimming removed 1 base from V and 5 bases from J, with 18 bases in between.

The chain is built from TRBV7-9 and TRBJ2-3; 11 bases line up with TRBD2. The CDR3 consists of 18 residues. Germline V gene data show CDR1 as SEHNR and CDR2 as FQNEAQ (reference sequence). J gave up 3 bases and V 3 bases, and 11 bases lay outside the gene matches. Here the CDR3 DNA reads TGTGCCAGCAGCTTGCTTCTAGCGGGAGGAGGTCTAACAGATACGCAGTATTTT. Protein: CASSLLLAGGGLTDTQYF.

The rearrangement uses TRBV28 and TRBJ2-7; D may match TRBD1 or TRBD2 (6 bases each). CDR3 length equals 15 residues. The germline V gene has CDR1 MDHEN and CDR2 SYDVKM. Trimming removed 5 bases at V and 4 bases at J, with 18 bases between. This CDR3 is CASSTDRRGDYEQYF. The CDR3 DNA reads TGTGCCAGCAGTACCGACAGGAGGGGGGATTACGAGCAGTACTTC.

This clone was seen just once. The chain uses TRBV4-1 and TRBJ2-1; 13 bases fit TRBD2. The CDR3 loop spans 17 amino acids. Losses at the gene ends were 1 base for V and 7 bases for J; bases not matched to a gene: 7. Germline values: CDR1 MGHRA, CDR2 YSYEKL. The CDR3 coding sequence is TGCGCCAGCAGCCAAGTCGGACTAGCGGGAGAAGAGAATGAGCAGTTCTTC. Translation gives CASSQVGLAGEENEQFF.

The chain combines TRBV6-5 with TRBJ1-3, with D tentatively TRBD1 (5 bases). The CDR3 contains 12 residues. With 7 bases removed from V and 1 base from J, the gap between germline ends came to 5 bases. Germline V gives CDR1 MNHEY, CDR2 SVGAGI. The CDR3 coding sequence is TGTGCCAGCACAGGGTCTGGAAACACCATATATTTT. Translated: CASTGSGNTIYF.

The J gene is TRBJ2-1, the V gene TRBV11-2; D gene uncertain. The germline V gene encodes CDR1 SGHAT and CDR2 FQNNGV. The CDR3 contains 16 residues. V shed 1 base and J shed 1 base, with 11 bases lying between them. CDR3 amino acids: CASSLVPRRSYNEQFF. The CDR3 DNA follows: TGTGCCAGCAGCTTAGTCCCCAGGAGATCCTACAATGAGCAGTTCTTC.

The V call is TRBV2, the J call TRBJ2-7; D possibly corresponds to TRBD1 (6 bases). V was pared by 2 bases and J by 3 bases, with 23 bases between. CDR3 length: 18 amino acids. Looked up from germline, CDR1 is SNHLY and CDR2 is FYNNEI. CDR3 in amino acids: CASSEPRGRRSFLYEQYF. The CDR3 DNA follows: TGTGCCAGCAGTGAACCCAGGGGCCGAAGGAGTTTCCTCTACGAGCAGTACTTC.

This clone was found once. This chain connects TRBV7-9 to TRBJ2-7, with 7 bases that match TRBD2. After removal of 5 bases from V and 4 bases from J, the junction contained 14 bases not matched to a gene. Germline CDR1 and CDR2: SEHNR and FQNEAQ (reference sequence). The CDR3 spans 16 residues. The CDR3 DNA follows: TGTGCCAGCAGCCCCCTCGGGGGGAGAGGTGGGTACGAGCAGTACTTC. It translates to CASSPLGGRGGYEQYF.

CDR3 loop: CASSLSGDTIPEKLFF. The CDR3 region has the DNA TGTGCCAGCAGTTTATCCGGCGACACGATCCCAGAAAAACTGTTTTTT. The rearrangement joins TRBV27 to TRBJ1-4; no clear D. Germline CDR1 MNHEY, CDR2 SMNVEV (reference sequence). This CDR3 contains 16 residues. V was cut by 0 bases and J by 8 bases, with 16 bases left in between.

V and J are TRBV30 and TRBJ2-1, with TRBD2 matching over 14 bases. The CDR3 runs 15 residues. The V gene end was trimmed by 5 bases and the J gene end by 8 bases; junction bases not matched to a gene: 8. The germline V gene has CDR1 GTSNPN and CDR2 SVGIG (reference sequence). CDR3 in DNA: TGTGCCTGGTCGACGGGGACTAGCGGGAGCGATGAGCAGTTCTTC. The encoded protein is CAWSTGTSGSDEQFF.

V is TRBV2 and J is TRBJ2-1; weak D call: TRBD2 (5 bases). The CDR3 covers 14 residues. V was clipped by 0 bases and J by 9 bases, with 12 bases between them. Germline V CDR1 and CDR2: SNHLY, FYNNEI. CDR3 sequence: CASSEARGWGEQFF. The CDR3 DNA follows: TGTGCCAGCAGTGAAGCCCGGGGATGGGGTGAGCAGTTCTTC.

J is TRBJ2-2 and V is TRBV29-1; D not certain. V lost 0 bases to trimming and J lost 2 bases, with 10 bases between them. The CDR3 has 15 amino acids. Germline loops: CDR1 SQVTM, CDR2 ANQGSEA. CDR3 in DNA: TGCAGCGTTGAAGACGTTGACCGTAACACCGGGGAGCTGTTTTTT. Its protein is CSVEDVDRNTGELFF.

The table lists this clone with a count of one. The chain couples TRBV14 to TRBJ2-7; tentatively, D is TRBD1 (6 bases). The CDR3 contains 16 residues. The germline gives CDR1 SGHDN, CDR2 FVKESK. Trimming stripped 3 bases from V and 0 bases from J, with 15 bases between. CDR3 nucleotide sequence: TGTGCCAGCAGCCATTGGAACTCGGGACACTCCTACGAGCAGTACTTC. Translation: CASSHWNSGHSYEQYF.

The chain combines TRBV9 with TRBJ2-3; D perhaps matches TRBD2 (6 bases). Germline CDR1 and CDR2: SGDLS and YYNGEE. V lost 2 bases and J 0 bases, leaving 16 bases between the germline ends. The CDR3 runs to 17 residues. The CDR3 DNA reads TGTGCCAGCAGCGTTACGTCTAGCGCTAGAAGCACAGATACGCAGTATTTT. This encodes CASSVTSSARSTDTQYF.

The chain uses TRBV7-9 and TRBJ2-2; D ambiguous. Trimming shortened V by 4 bases and J by 2 bases, and 14 bases separated the two germline ends. The germline V gene has CDR1 SEHNR and CDR2 FQNEAQ (reference sequence). The CDR3 sequence is 16 residues long. For the CDR3, the DNA is TGTGCCAGCAGCTCCCCTCTTCGCGACAACACCGGGGAGCTGTTTTTT. This codes for CASSSPLRDNTGELFF.